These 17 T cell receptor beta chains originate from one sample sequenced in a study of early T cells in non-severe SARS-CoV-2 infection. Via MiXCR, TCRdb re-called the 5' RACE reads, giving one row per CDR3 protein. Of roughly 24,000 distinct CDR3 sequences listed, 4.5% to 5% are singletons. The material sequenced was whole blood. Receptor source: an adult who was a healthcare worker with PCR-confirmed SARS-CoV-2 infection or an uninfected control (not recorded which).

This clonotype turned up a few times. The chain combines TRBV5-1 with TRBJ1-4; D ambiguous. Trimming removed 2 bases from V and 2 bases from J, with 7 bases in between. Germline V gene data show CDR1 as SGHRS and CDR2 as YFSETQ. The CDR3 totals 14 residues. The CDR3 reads CASSFGVTNEKLFF. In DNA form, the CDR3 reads TGCGCCAGCAGCTTTGGAGTTACTAATGAAAAACTGTTTTTT.

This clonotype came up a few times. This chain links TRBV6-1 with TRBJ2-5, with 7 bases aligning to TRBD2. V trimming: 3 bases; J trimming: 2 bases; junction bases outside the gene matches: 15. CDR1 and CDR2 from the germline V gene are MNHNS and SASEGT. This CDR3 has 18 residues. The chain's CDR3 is CASSDEFWGGGGQETQYF. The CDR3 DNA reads TGTGCCAGCAGTGATGAGTTCTGGGGTGGCGGGGGACAAGAGACCCAGTACTTC.

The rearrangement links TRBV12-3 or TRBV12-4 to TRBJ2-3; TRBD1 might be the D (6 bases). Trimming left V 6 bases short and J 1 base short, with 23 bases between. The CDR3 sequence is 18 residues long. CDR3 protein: CASSPLAEGVWRTDTQYF. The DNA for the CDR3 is TGTGCCAGCAGCCCGCTAGCTGAGGGGGTTTGGCGCACAGATACGCAGTATTTT.

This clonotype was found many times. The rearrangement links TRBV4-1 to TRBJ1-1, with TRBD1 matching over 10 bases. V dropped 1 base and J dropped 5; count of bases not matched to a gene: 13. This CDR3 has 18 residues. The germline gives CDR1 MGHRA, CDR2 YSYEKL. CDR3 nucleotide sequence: TGCGCCAGCAGCCAAGGTAGGCGGGACAGGGGAAGTGCTACTGAAGCTTTCTTT. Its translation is CASSQGRRDRGSATEAFF.

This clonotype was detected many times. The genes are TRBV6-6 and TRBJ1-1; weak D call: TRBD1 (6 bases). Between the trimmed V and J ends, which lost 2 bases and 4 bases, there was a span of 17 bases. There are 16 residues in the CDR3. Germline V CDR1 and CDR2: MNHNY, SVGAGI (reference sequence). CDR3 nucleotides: TGTGCCAGCAGTTACCGCCAGGGAGGGGGGGGCACTGAAGCTTTCTTT. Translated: CASSYRQGGGGTEAFF.

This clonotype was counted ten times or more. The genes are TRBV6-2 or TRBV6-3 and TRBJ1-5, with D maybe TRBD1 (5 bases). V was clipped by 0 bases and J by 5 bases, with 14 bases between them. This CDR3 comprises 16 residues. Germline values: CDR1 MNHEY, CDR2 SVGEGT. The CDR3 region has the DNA TGTGCCAGCAGTTACTCGGGCAGGGAAGGAGATCAGCCCCAGCATTTT. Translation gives CASSYSGREGDQPQHF.

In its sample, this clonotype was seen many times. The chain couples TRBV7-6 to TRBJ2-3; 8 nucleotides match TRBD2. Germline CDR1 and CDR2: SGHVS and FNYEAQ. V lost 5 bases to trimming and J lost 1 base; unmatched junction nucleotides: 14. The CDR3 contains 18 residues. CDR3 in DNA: TGTGCCAGCAGCCCAAATCGGGGGGGCCATTCGGGCACAGATACGCAGTATTTT. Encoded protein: CASSPNRGGHSGTDTQYF.

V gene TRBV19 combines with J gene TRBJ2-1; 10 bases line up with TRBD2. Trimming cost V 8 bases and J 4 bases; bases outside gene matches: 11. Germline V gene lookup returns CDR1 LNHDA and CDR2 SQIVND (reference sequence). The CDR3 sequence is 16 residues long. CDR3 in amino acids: CASCARTSGIYNEQFF. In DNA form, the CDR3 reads TGTGCCAGTTGTGCCCGGACTAGCGGAATTTACAATGAGCAGTTCTTC. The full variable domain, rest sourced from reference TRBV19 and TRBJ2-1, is DGGITQSPKYLFRKEGQNVTLSCEQNLNHDAMYWYRQDPGQGLRLIYYSQIVNDFQKGDIAEGYSVSREKKESFPLTVTSAQKNPTAFYLCASCARTSGIYNEQFFGPGTRLTVL.

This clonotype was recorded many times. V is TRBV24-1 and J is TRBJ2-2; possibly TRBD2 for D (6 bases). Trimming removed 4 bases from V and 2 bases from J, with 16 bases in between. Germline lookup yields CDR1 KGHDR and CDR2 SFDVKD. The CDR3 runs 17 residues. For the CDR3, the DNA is TGTGCCACCAGTGACAAGTGGCGGGACCTTAACACCGGGGAGCTGTTTTTT. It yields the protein CATSDKWRDLNTGELFF.

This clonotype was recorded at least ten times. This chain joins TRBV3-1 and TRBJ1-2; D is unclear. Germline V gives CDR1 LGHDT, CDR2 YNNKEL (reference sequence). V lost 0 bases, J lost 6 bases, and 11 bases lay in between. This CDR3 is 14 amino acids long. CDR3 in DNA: TGTGCCAGCAGCCAAGATTCGGGGATCCATGGCTACACCTTC. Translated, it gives CASSQDSGIHGYTF.

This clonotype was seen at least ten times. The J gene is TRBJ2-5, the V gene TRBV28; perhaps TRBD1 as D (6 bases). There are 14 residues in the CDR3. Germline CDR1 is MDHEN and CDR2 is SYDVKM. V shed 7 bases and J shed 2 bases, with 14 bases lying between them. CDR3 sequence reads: CASTGQKLQETQYF. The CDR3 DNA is TGTGCCAGCACCGGACAGAAGCTTCAAGAGACCCAGTACTTC.

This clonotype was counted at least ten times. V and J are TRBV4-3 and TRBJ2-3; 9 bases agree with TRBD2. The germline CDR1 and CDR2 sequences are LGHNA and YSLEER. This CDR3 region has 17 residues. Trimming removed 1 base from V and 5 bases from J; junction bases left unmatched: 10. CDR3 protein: CASSQGVASGAGDTQYF. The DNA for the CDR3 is TGCGCCAGCAGCCAAGGGGTGGCTAGCGGGGCAGGAGATACGCAGTATTTT.

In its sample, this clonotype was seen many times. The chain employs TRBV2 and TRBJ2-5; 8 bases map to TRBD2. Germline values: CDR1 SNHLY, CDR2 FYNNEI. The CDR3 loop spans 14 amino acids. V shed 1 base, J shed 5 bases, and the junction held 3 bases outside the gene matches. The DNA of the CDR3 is TGTGCCAGCAGTGAAGACTCGGGGGGGGAGACCCAGTACTTC. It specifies CASSEDSGGETQYF.

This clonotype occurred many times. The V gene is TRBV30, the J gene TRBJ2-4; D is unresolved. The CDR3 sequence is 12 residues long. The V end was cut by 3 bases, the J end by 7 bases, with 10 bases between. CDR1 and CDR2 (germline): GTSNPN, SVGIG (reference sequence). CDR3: CAWSSGANIQYF. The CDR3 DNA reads TGTGCCTGGAGCTCGGGTGCCAACATTCAGTACTTC.

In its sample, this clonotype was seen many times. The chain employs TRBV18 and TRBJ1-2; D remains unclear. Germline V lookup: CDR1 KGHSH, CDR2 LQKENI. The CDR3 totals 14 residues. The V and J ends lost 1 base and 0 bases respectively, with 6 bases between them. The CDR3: CASSPLDTNYGYTF. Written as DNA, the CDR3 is TGTGCCAGCTCACCACTCGATACTAACTATGGCTACACCTTC.

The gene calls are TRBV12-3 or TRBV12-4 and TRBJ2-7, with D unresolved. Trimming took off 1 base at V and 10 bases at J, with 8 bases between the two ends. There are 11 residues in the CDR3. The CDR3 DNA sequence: TGTGCCAGCAGTTTAGTTGCGGACCAGTACTTC. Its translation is CASSLVADQYF.

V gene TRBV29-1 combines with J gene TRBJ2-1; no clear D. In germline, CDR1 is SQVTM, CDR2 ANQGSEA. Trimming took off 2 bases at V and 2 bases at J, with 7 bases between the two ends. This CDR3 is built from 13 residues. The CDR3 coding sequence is TGCAGCGTTGAATCTGATACCTACAATGAGCAGTTCTTC. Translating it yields CSVESDTYNEQFF.